This T cell receptor beta chain was retrieved from a study of PD-1 blockade in mismatch repair-deficient tumors. Study information: Patients had over ten mismatch repair-deficient cancer types and were previously treated and progressing.

Every patient had mismatch repair deficiency by PCR or immunohistochemistry. TCRs were sequenced from a few patients responding to pembrolizumab. Repertoires were generated with immunoSEQ multiplex PCR, while TCRdb's copy carries only in-frame clones and drops some. The repertoire consists of about 51,000 clones, with around 73% occurring once and the leading ten covering around 3.2%. The material sequenced was peripheral blood, taken 4 weeks after starting pembrolizumab. The receptor was isolated from an adult with mismatch repair-deficient cancer.

The CDR3 region has the DNA TGTGCCAGTAGTATGGGACTAAATTCCTTCTACGAGCAGTACTTC. Amino acids: CASSMGLNSFYEQYF. The chain employs TRBV19 and TRBJ2-7; 7 positions match TRBD2. This CDR3 is built from 15 residues. Germline assignment: CDR1 LNHDA and CDR2 SQIVND (reference sequence). The V and J ends lost 3 bases and 3 bases, in that order; junction bases with no gene match: 8. The entire variable domain, with the rest obtained from reference TRBV19 and TRBJ2-7, is as follows: DGGITQSPKYLFRKEGQNVTLSCEQNLNHDAMYWYRQDPGQGLRLIYYSQIVNDFQKGDIAEGYSVSREKKESFPLTVTSAQKNPTAFYLCASSMGLNSFYEQYFGPGTRLTVT.